A selection of T cell receptor beta chains follows, all from one sample in a study of shared clonotypes between healthy human individuals. Profiling relied on immunoSEQ multiplex PCR, and the TCRdb table lists in-frame clones only, not all of them. The table has about 2 million clones, over 85% seen once; the top ten hold 0.1% to 0.15%. Sequenced material: naive CD4+ T cells sorted from blood. The source is a man aged 18 to 29 in good health. The CDR3 runs from the conserved cysteine through the conserved F or W. The order of the fields is J gene, D gene, V gene, clone size, CDR3 protein, CDR3 DNA. D genes are given only for firm matches. Expanded clones are given a class, and other clones once, few, many or no size at all.

TRBJ2-1,TRBD2,TRBV7-9,NA,CASSVGRLSGRMGWNEQFF,TGTGCCAGCAGCGTAGGTCGGCTGAGCGGGAGGATGGGGTGGAATGAGCAGTTCTTC
TRBJ2-5,NA,TRBV29-1,NA,CSVGGETQYF,TGCAGCGTCGGGGGAGAGACCCAGTACTTC
TRBJ2-6,NA,TRBV7-9,NA,CASARGGSGANVLTF,TGTGCCAGCGCCCGGGGCGGCTCTGGGGCCAACGTCCTGACTTTC
TRBJ1-1,NA,TRBV7-9,NA,CASSFGFVNTEAFF,TGTGCCAGCAGCTTCGGCTTTGTGAACACTGAAGCTTTCTTT
TRBJ2-7,NA,TRBV19,NA,CASSIDSSVYEQYF,TGTGCCAGTAGTATAGACAGTTCTGTCTACGAGCAGTACTTC
TRBJ2-2,TRBD1,TRBV7-2,once,CASSQPTGDTGELFF,TGTGCCAGCAGCCAACCGACAGGGGACACCGGGGAGCTGTTTTTT
TRBJ1-1,TRBD1,TRBV6-1,NA,CASNIRTGEAFF,TGTGCCAGCAACATTCGGACAGGCGAAGCTTTCTTT
TRBJ2-1,TRBD1,TRBV5-1,NA,CASSYTGQGPYNEQFF,TGCGCCAGCAGTTATACGGGACAGGGGCCCTACAATGAGCAGTTCTTC
TRBJ2-7,TRBD1,TRBV12-5,NA,CASGLGGGYEQYF,TGTGCTAGTGGTTTAGGGGGCGGCTACGAGCAGTACTTC
TRBJ2-3,TRBD2,TRBV7-2,NA,CASSFRLAGTSTDTQYF,TGTGCCAGCAGCTTTCGACTAGCGGGCACTAGCACAGATACGCAGTATTTT
TRBJ2-5,NA,TRBV7-2,NA,CASSLGEVETQYF,TGTGCCAGCAGCTTAGGTGAGGTGGAGACCCAGTACTTC
TRBJ2-1,NA,TRBV5-1,NA,CASSLGGQHHNEQFF,TGCGCCAGCAGCTTGGGGGGCCAACACCACAATGAGCAGTTCTTC
TRBJ2-1,NA,TRBV14,NA,CASSPRLAGWVGSYNEQFF,TGTGCCAGCAGCCCTCGCCTGGCGGGATGGGTGGGCTCCTACAATGAGCAGTTCTTC
TRBJ2-7,TRBD1,TRBV11-2,few,CASSWRGTGGNEQYF,TGTGCCAGCAGCTGGAGGGGGACAGGGGGCAACGAGCAGTACTTC
TRBJ2-2,TRBD2,TRBV2,NA,CASSETGLNTGELFF,TGTGCCAGCAGCGAAACGGGACTAAACACCGGGGAGCTGTTTTTT
TRBJ1-1,TRBD1,TRBV6-1,few,CASSGTGGTEAFF,TGTGCCAGCAGTGGGACAGGGGGCACTGAAGCTTTCTTT
TRBJ2-3,NA,TRBV30,once,CAWGRPPDTQYF,TGTGCCTGGGGGAGGCCCCCGGATACGCAGTATTTT
TRBJ1-2,TRBD1,TRBV5-6,NA,CASSSDRGTGYTF,TGTGCCAGCAGCTCGGACAGGGGGACTGGCTACACCTTC
TRBJ1-2,NA,TRBV6-1,NA,CASSEVGVKGYGYTF,TGTGCCAGCAGTGAAGTAGGAGTAAAGGGGTATGGCTACACCTTC
TRBJ1-2,NA,TRBV6-1,NA,CASSEGTYYGYTF,TGTGCCAGCAGTGAAGGGACCTACTATGGCTACACCTTC
TRBJ2-7,NA,TRBV19,NA,CASSPHSREEQYF,TGTGCCAGTTCACCGCATTCCCGGGAGGAGCAGTACTTC
TRBJ1-2,NA,TRBV7-2,NA,CASSFESGNYGYTF,TGTGCCAGCAGCTTTGAATCCGGTAACTATGGCTACACCTTC
TRBJ1-1,TRBD1,TRBV7-9,NA,CASRPGTGLNTEAFF,TGTGCCAGCAGACCCGGGACAGGTTTGAACACTGAAGCTTTCTTT
TRBJ2-5,TRBD1,TRBV18,NA,CASSPGQGAWETQYF,TGTGCCAGCTCACCCGGACAGGGGGCCTGGGAGACCCAGTACTTC
TRBJ1-4,NA,TRBV6-5,NA,CASSYRVGNEKLFF,TGTGCCAGCAGTTACCGCGTCGGGAATGAAAAACTGTTTTTT
TRBJ2-2,NA,TRBV10-1,NA,CASSLVPQTGELFF,TGCGCCAGCAGCCTAGTCCCCCAAACCGGGGAGCTGTTTTTT
TRBJ2-7,NA,TRBV5-1,NA,CASRPPGPLAYEQYF,TGCGCCAGCAGACCACCGGGGCCCCTGGCCTACGAGCAGTACTTC
TRBJ1-2,NA,TRBV6-1,once,CASSEDLEGLAGYTF,TGTGCCAGCAGTGAAGACTTGGAGGGTCTTGCTGGCTACACCTTC
TRBJ1-1,NA,TRBV5-1,NA,CASSLIGKSMNTEAFF,TGCGCCAGCAGCTTGATTGGAAAATCTATGAACACTGAAGCTTTCTTT
TRBJ1-6,NA,TRBV9,NA,CASSVDGGALYNSPLHF,TGTGCCAGCAGCGTAGATGGGGGGGCCCTCTATAATTCACCCCTCCACTTT
TRBJ2-7,TRBD1,TRBV18,NA,CATAEGTAAYEQYF,TGTGCCACCGCTGAGGGGACAGCTGCCTACGAGCAGTACTTC
TRBJ2-3,NA,TRBV5-1,NA,CASSPLGGSTDTQYF,TGCGCCAGCAGCCCTTTAGGGGGGAGCACAGATACGCAGTATTTT
TRBJ2-1,TRBD2,TRBV10-3,NA,CAISVLAGGGNEQFF,TGTGCCATCAGTGTACTAGCGGGAGGTGGCAATGAGCAGTTCTTC
TRBJ1-5,NA,TRBV27,NA,CASSPGGSNQPQHF,TGTGCCAGCAGTCCCGGGGGGAGCAATCAGCCCCAGCATTTT
TRBJ2-1,NA,TRBV6-4,NA,CASSDRIKGEQFF,TGTGCCAGCAGTGACCGGATTAAGGGTGAGCAGTTCTTC
TRBJ2-4,TRBD1,TRBV11-2,NA,CASSVTGTGKVWGNIQYF,TGTGCCAGCAGCGTAACCGGGACAGGGAAGGTTTGGGGAAACATTCAGTACTTC
TRBJ1-6,NA,TRBV10-3,NA,CAISVIGDNSPLHF,TGTGCCATCAGTGTGATAGGCGATAATTCACCCCTCCACTTT
TRBJ2-7,TRBD1,TRBV2,NA,CASAGQGIHEQYF,TGTGCCAGCGCGGGACAGGGGATCCACGAGCAGTACTTC
TRBJ2-3,TRBD2,TRBV4-1,NA,CASSQLGLAADTQYF,TGCGCCAGCAGCCAGTTGGGACTAGCAGCGGATACGCAGTATTTT
TRBJ1-6,NA,TRBV2,NA,CASSEKWGGYSSYNSPLHF,TGTGCCAGCAGTGAAAAGTGGGGCGGGTATAGCTCCTATAATTCACCCCTCCACTTT
TRBJ1-5,NA,TRBV7-8,NA,CASSPGSSPPQHF,TGTGCCAGCAGCCCAGGCAGCAGTCCGCCCCAGCATTTT
TRBJ1-4,NA,TRBV29-1,once,CSAERTGEKLFF,TGCAGCGCCGAGAGAACGGGGGAAAAACTGTTTTTT
TRBJ2-7,TRBD1,TRBV11-2,NA,CASSFKGAWEQYF,TGTGCCAGCAGCTTCAAGGGGGCGTGGGAGCAGTACTTC
TRBJ2-1,TRBD2,TRBV13,once,CASSLVRKASGSRHNEQFF,TGTGCCAGCAGCTTAGTAAGGAAGGCTAGCGGGAGCAGGCACAATGAGCAGTTCTTC
TRBJ1-6,NA,TRBV7-5,NA,CARRLPADRYPWNSPLHF,TGTGCCAGAAGACTTCCCGCCGACAGGTACCCGTGGAATTCACCCCTCCACTTT
TRBJ2-7,NA,TRBV9,NA,CASSLNDQGNYEQYF,TGTGCCAGCAGCCTGAATGACCAGGGTAACTACGAGCAGTACTTC
TRBJ2-3,TRBD2,TRBV10-3,NA,CAIDREAGGTDTQYF,TGTGCCATCGATCGGGAAGCGGGGGGCACAGATACGCAGTATTTT
TRBJ1-5,NA,TRBV6-5,NA,CASSYDSRSNQPQHF,TGTGCCAGCAGTTACGATTCACGTTCCAATCAGCCCCAGCATTTT
TRBJ1-1,TRBD1,TRBV6-5,NA,CASSSRGTETEAFF,TGTGCCAGCAGTTCCAGAGGGACAGAGACTGAAGCTTTCTTT
TRBJ1-6,NA,TRBV7-9,NA,CASRWDSPNSPLHF,TGTGCCAGCAGGTGGGACTCACCTAATTCACCCCTCCACTTT
TRBJ2-2,TRBD2,TRBV5-4,NA,CASSSRDYPNTGELFF,TGTGCCAGCAGCTCTCGGGACTACCCAAACACCGGGGAGCTGTTTTTT
TRBJ1-6,NA,TRBV28,NA,CASSLRGSDSPLHF,TGTGCCAGCAGTTTACGAGGGTCGGATTCACCCCTCCACTTT
TRBJ2-3,TRBD2,TRBV7-3,NA,CASSLGTRNTDTQYF,TGTGCCAGCAGCTTAGGGACTAGAAACACAGATACGCAGTATTTT
TRBJ1-5,NA,TRBV6-6,NA,CASTADLSVWPQHF,TGTGCCAGCACCGCGGACCTCTCGGTGTGGCCCCAGCATTTT
TRBJ2-3,NA,TRBV21-1,NA,CASSKVPGQGQYF,TGTGCCAGCAGCAAAGTGCCGGGACAGGGACAGTATTTT
TRBJ1-1,TRBD1,TRBV2,NA,CARVRDSEAFF,TGTGCCAGGGTCCGGGACAGTGAAGCTTTCTTT
TRBJ2-5,TRBD1,TRBV5-1,NA,CASSLFRDRAETQYF,TGCGCCAGCAGCTTGTTCCGGGACAGGGCCGAGACCCAGTACTTC
TRBJ1-6,NA,TRBV6-1,once,CASSESWVAYSPLHF,TGTGCCAGCAGTGAATCATGGGTAGCGTATTCACCCCTCCACTTT
TRBJ2-3,TRBD1,TRBV5-1,NA,CASSSGTGVSDTQYF,TGCGCCAGCAGCTCCGGGACAGGGGTTTCAGATACGCAGTATTTT